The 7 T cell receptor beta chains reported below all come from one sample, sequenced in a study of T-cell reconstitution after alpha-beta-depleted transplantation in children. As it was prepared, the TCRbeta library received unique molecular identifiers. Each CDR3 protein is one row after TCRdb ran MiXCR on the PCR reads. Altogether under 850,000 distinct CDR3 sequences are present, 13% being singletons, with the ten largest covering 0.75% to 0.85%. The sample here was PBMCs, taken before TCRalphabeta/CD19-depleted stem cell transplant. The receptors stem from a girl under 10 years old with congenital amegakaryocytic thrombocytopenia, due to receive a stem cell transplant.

CDR3 in amino acids: CASSSLVGLGGVVEQFF. CDR3 bases: TGTGCCAGCAGCTCCCTTGTCGGCCTAGGAGGGGTCGTTGAGCAGTTCTTC. This sequence joins TRBV7-2 and TRBJ2-1; D may be TRBD2 (6 bases). CDR3 size: 17 residues. V was shortened by 4 bases and J by 9 bases, with 25 bases between the two germline ends. Germline CDR1 is SGHTA and CDR2 is FQGNSA.

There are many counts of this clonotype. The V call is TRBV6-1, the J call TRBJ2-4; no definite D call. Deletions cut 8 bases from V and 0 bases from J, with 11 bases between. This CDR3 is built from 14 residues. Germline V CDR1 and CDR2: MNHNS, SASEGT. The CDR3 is CASRPFVAKNIQYF. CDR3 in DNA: TGTGCCAGCCGGCCTTTCGTAGCCAAAAACATTCAGTACTTC.

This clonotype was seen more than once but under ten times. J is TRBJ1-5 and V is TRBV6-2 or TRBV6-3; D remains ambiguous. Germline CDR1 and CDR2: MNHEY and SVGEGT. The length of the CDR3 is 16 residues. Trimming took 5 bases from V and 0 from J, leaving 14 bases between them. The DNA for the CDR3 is TGTGCCAGCAGTGCGGACCCGCCTCGTAGCAATCAGCCCCAGCATTTT. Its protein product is CASSADPPRSNQPQHF.

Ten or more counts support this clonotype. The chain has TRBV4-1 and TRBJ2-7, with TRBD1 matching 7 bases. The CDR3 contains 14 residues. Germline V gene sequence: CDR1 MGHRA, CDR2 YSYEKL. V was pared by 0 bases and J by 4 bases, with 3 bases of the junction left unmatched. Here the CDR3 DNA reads TGCGCCAGCAGCCAAGATGCGACAGGGTACGAGCAGTACTTC. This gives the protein CASSQDATGYEQYF.

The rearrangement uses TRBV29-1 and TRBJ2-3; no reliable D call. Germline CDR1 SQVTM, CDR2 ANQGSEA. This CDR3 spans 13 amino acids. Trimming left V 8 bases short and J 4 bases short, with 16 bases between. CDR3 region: CSPLIDGSDTQYF. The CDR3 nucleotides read TGCAGCCCCTTAATAGATGGGTCAGATACGCAGTATTTT.

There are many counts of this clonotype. In DNA form, the CDR3 reads TGCAGCGTTGAAGGAACCGGGACCTCCTATGGCTACACCTTC. Translated, it gives CSVEGTGTSYGYTF. The chain combines TRBV29-1 with TRBJ1-2; maybe TRBD1 (5 bases). V shed 1 base and J shed 4 bases, with 13 bases lying between them. Germline values: CDR1 SQVTM, CDR2 ANQGSEA. This CDR3 comprises 14 residues.

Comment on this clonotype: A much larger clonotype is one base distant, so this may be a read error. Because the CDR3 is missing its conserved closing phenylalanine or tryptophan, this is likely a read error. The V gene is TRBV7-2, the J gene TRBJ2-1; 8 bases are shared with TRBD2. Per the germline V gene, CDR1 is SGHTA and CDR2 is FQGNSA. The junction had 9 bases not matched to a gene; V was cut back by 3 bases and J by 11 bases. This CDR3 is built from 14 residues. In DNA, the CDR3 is TGTGCCAGCAGCTTTCTGCCAAGCGGGAGCCAGCAGTTCTTA. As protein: CASSFLPSGSQQFL.